This is a list of T cell receptor beta chains from one sample in a study of beta chain features in type 1 diabetes. Only in-frame clones appear in the TCRdb table, and some are missing; sequencing was by immunoSEQ multiplex PCR. This repertoire shows about 370,000 clones, approximately 16% found once; its top ten account for roughly 0.017%. Material: naive CD4+ T cells from blood. The receptors here all came from a woman aged 18-29 years in good health. Each CDR3 is given with its conserved first and last residue.

V	J	CDR3
TRBV7-9	TRBJ2-3	CASSLLGTDTQYF
TRBV28	TRBJ1-5	CASSLLQGQGGRYSNQPQHF
TRBV7-2	TRBJ2-5	CASRGQPQETQYF
TRBV9	TRBJ2-7	CASSTGPQGHEQYF
TRBV20-1	TRBJ2-2	CSASLAPELFF
TRBV2	TRBJ1-1	CASSEDEGTEAFF
TRBV7-9	TRBJ1-5	CASSLGTAGGVGQPQHF
TRBV28	TRBJ2-4	CASSLSGTGGRLQYF
TRBV6-6	TRBJ1-4	CASSFRGATNEKLFF
TRBV9	TRBJ1-5	CASSVGGAGQPQHF
TRBV5-4	TRBJ2-2	CASSLDPSNTGELFF
TRBV29-1	TRBJ2-2	CSVVGNTGELFF
TRBV5-1	TRBJ2-2	CASSLLAGTPRAELFF
TRBV28	TRBJ2-7	CASSEGHLPYEQYF
TRBV4-3	TRBJ1-2	CASSQDTQRANYGYTF
TRBV29-1	TRBJ2-7	CSAQYYRGRGDEQYF
TRBV6-5	TRBJ2-7	CASSTPRGKAYEQYF
TRBV2	TRBJ2-2	CASSYHTGELFF
TRBV5-6	TRBJ1-5	CASSATGASTAQHF
TRBV29-1	TRBJ2-7	CSVETEARYEQYF
TRBV9	TRBJ2-3	CASSTGARDVTDTQYF
TRBV2	TRBJ2-5	CASSWTGGDSETQYF
TRBV2	TRBJ2-7	CASRLSGSPYEQYF
TRBV4-2	TRBJ1-5	CASSQETGGNQPQHF
TRBV18	TRBJ2-7	CASSPDGLPSSYEQYF
TRBV5-1	TRBJ2-3	CASSLGGTWDTQYF
TRBV7-2	TRBJ2-1	CASSILVQSYNEQFF
TRBV18	TRBJ1-1	CASSPLEAEAFF
TRBV5-4	TRBJ2-2	CASSWTSGRLGELFF
TRBV5-1	TRBJ2-3	CASSPDRVFTDTQYF
TRBV29-1	TRBJ2-1	CSVDRGGTSYNEQFF
TRBV4-1	TRBJ2-1	CASSQDPMVSGRYYNEQFF
TRBV28	TRBJ2-3	CASSLHTGGTDTQYF
TRBV6-5	TRBJ2-7	CASSARDRVSDGQYF
TRBV30	TRBJ2-7	CAWSPGVAYEQYF
TRBV28	TRBJ1-4	CASSKGPPGKLFF
TRBV30	TRBJ2-7	CAWSVLIRAGEQYF
TRBV4-2	TRBJ2-7	CASSHVDNHEQYF
TRBV29-1	TRBJ2-5	CSVEERRGETQYF
TRBV6-6	TRBJ2-2	CASSYMGELFF
TRBV29-1	TRBJ2-7	CSVDRAGGPGEQYF